This T cell receptor beta chain is from a study of regulatory T cells in long-lasting Graves disease (dated by TCRdb to the early 2020s). Regarding the research as a whole: Persistent Graves' disease was defined as persistently positive TSH receptor autoantibodies together with antithyroid drug treatment for over 5 years. The study was registered as a clinical trial and conducted in China. Persistent Graves' disease patients were compared with newly diagnosed Graves' disease patients by peripheral blood TCR sequencing and RNA sequencing. On average, persistent Graves' disease patients in the clinical cohort had been on antithyroid drugs for approximately 10 years. A total of about 33 samples underwent TCR sequencing, from about 13 patients with persistent Graves' disease and approximately 20 patients with newly diagnosed Graves' disease.

Libraries were made using multiplex PCR. The sequencing machine was an Illumina HiSeq 4000. CDR3 regions were amplified by Arm-PCR with iRepertoire HTBI primers to construct TCR beta libraries. PCR products were gel purified before sequencing. On the authors' methods: Across samples, 62 TRBV and over 11 TRBJ segments were identified and used for gene usage analysis of CDR3 amino acid clonotypes. COPE and FqMerger were used to merge filtered high-quality paired reads into contigs. BLAST was used to align contigs to the IMGT TRBV, TRBD and TRBJ reference genes, and CDR3 was defined following IMGT. Any clonotype with a frequency above 0.1% was counted as a highly expanded clone. Repertoire diversity was measured by Shannon entropy, and V-J evenness by the Gini coefficient. A clonotype found in more than one individual was treated as public. TCRdb cleaned the public reads at Q25 with fastp, built clones with MiXCR and kept in-frame beta chains. Rows with one shared CDR3 protein collapse into an entry with the most common genes and DNA. None of the V and J calls come from the authors' own analysis; TCRdb made them. This sample lists approximately 400,000 distinct CDR3 sequences; roughly a quarter were detected once. Over 25% of the sample is in the top ten clones.

The sample's time point label, in plain terms: persistent/refractory GD, antithyroid drugs over 5 years with positive TRAb. For both TCR sequencing and RNA sequencing, RNA was extracted from PBMCs in TRIzol. The diagnosis of Graves' disease followed American Thyroid Association guidelines. The patients came from an endocrinology department in Xi'an, China. Each patient gave approximately 10 milliliters of peripheral blood, collected in an EDTA anticoagulant tube. Ficoll Paque Plus density gradient separation was used to isolate PBMCs, and no additional T cell sorting was done. RNA quality was checked with an Agilent 2100 Bioanalyzer and agarose gel, and concentration with a NanoDrop 2000. Via the germline V gene, CDR1 is SGHTA and CDR2 FQGNSA. The cysteine opens and the phenylalanine closes a CDR3 of 16 amino acids. The DNA shown is the 48-base CDR3, in frame from base 1. Trimming leaves V shorter by 3 bases and J shorter by 2 bases, with the junction holding 6 bases beyond the gene matches.

There are many counts of this clonotype. Its antigen is unknown. Base qualities are not at hand, and no much larger clone is one base apart. General findings and caveats noted by the study authors: Persistent patients shared more public clonotypes among themselves (around 2,700) than newly diagnosed patients did (about 900). Preferential use of TRBV28, TRBJ1-2 and TRBJ2-5 was observed in persistent disease, whereas TRBV20-1 and TRBJ2-1 were favored in newly diagnosed disease. Sequencing and analysis were limited to the TCR beta chain. The study examined only peripheral blood because the primary lesion, thyroid tissue, could not be accessed. As a limitation, the authors acknowledged that the small sample size may reduce accuracy. Lower TCR Shannon entropy and fewer highly expanded clones were observed in persistent Graves' disease patients than in newly diagnosed patients, which suggested clonal expansion.

Sample: peripheral blood mononuclear cells (PBMCs), taken when the disease was refractory, from a patient treated with antithyroid drugs. The rearranged chain carries TRBV7-2 and TRBJ2-7; 11 central nucleotides agree with TRBD2. The receptor was isolated from a female donor with Graves disease. The DNA sequence is given as TGTGCCAGCAGCTTCGCGACTAGCGGGACGCCCTACGAGCAGTACTTC. It codes for CASSFATSGTPYEQYF.